One and the same sample provided the 3 T cell receptor beta chains below, sequenced in a study of T cells after yellow fever vaccination. From the 5' RACE reads, TCRdb called clonotypes with MiXCR, one entry per CDR3 protein. The top ten clones hold around 19% of a sample with about 240,000 distinct CDR3 sequences, roughly 4% of them seen once. The specimen was PBMCs, collected 15 days after the yellow fever booster vaccination. The receptors shown here come from a man aged 18 to 29 who received the YFV17D yellow fever vaccine.

This clonotype showed up many times. The chain is built from TRBV5-4 and TRBJ2-1; no firm D call. This CDR3 spans 18 amino acids. Germline loops: CDR1 SGHNT, CDR2 YYREEE (reference sequence). The V end lost 2 bases, the J end lost 0 bases, and 18 bases lay between the germline ends. In DNA, the CDR3 is TGTGCCAGCAGCTTTGATTTGGACCCCCGAAGCTCCTACAATGAGCAGTTCTTC. Translating it yields CASSFDLDPRSSYNEQFF.

Many counts were recorded for this clonotype. This chain uses TRBV5-1 with TRBJ2-4, with 13 bases aligning to TRBD2. The CDR3 extends over 15 amino acids. CDR1 SGHRS and CDR2 YFSETQ come from the germline V gene. Unmatched junction bases numbered 2, after V lost 0 bases and J lost 8 bases. CDR3 nucleotides: TGCGCCAGCAGCTTGGGAACTAGCGGGGGGGACATTCAGTACTTC. Its protein product is CASSLGTSGGDIQYF.

This clonotype has a count of ten or more. The rearrangement links TRBV6-2 or TRBV6-3 to TRBJ1-2; the D is unclear. The CDR3 totals 12 residues. CDR1 and CDR2 (germline): MNHEY, SVGEGT. The V end was cut by 2 bases, the J end by 3 bases, with 4 bases between. The CDR3 nucleotides are TGTGCCAGCAGTTACGGACACTATGGCTACACCTTC. Translating gives CASSYGHYGYTF.